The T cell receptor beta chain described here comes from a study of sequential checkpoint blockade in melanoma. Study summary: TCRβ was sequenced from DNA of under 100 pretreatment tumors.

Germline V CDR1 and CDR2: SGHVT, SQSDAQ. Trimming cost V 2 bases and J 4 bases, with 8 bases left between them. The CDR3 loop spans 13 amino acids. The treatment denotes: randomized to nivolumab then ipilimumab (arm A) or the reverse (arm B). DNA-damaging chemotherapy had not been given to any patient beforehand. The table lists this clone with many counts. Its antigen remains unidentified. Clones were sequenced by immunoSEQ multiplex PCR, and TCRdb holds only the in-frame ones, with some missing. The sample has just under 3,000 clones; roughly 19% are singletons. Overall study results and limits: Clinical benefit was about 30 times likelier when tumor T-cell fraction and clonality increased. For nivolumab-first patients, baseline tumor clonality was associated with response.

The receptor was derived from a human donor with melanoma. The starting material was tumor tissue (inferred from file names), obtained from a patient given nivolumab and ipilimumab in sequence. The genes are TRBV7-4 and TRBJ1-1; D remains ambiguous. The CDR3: CASSLSRTTEAFF. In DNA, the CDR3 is TGTGCCAGCAGCTTAAGTAGGACCACTGAAGCTTTCTTT.